This T cell receptor beta chain was profiled in a study of graft-versus-host responses after intestinal transplantation. Overall study context: For approximately three years after anti-thymocyte globulin induction, all recipients took tacrolimus and steroids.

Comment on this clone: What it binds is unknown.

TCRdb's copy holds only in-frame clones and misses some; the assay was immunoSEQ multiplex PCR. The table lists 60,000 to 75,000 clones, about 90% of them singletons. Study observations and caveats: Individuals who had graft-donor T cell macrochimerism had allografts that showed high graft-versus-host to host-versus-graft clonal ratios. Circulating GvH clones peaking coincided with falling HvG clones soon after transplant.

The CDR3 covers 17 residues. Germline trimming cut 2 bases from V and 0 bases from J; bases unmatched to any gene: 7. Germline V gene lookup returns CDR1 SGHAT and CDR2 FQNNGV. This clonotype was sampled from a human donor who received an intestinal transplant. The V call is TRBV11-2, the J call TRBJ2-4; 7 positions agree with TRBD1. This material consisted of unstimulated CD8+ T cells sorted from spleen or lymph node cells, taken before intestinal transplant. CDR3 loop: CASSLTGQFLAKNIQYF. The CDR3 DNA is TGTGCCAGCAGCTTAACGGGACAGTTCTTAGCCAAAAACATTCAGTACTTC.